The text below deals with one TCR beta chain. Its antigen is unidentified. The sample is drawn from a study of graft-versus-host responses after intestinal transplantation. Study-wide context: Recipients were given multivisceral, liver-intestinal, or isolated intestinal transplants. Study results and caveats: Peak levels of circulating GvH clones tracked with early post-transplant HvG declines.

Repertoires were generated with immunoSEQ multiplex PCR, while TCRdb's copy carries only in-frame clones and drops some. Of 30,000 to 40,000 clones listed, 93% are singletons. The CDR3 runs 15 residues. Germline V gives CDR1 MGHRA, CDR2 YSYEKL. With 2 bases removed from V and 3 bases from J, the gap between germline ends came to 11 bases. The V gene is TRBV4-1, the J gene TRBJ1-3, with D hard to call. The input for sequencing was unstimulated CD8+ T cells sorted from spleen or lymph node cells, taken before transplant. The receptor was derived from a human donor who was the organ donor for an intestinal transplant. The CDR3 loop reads CASSQSQLDGNTIYF. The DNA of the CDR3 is TGCGCCAGCAGCCAATCACAGTTGGATGGAAACACCATATATTTT.